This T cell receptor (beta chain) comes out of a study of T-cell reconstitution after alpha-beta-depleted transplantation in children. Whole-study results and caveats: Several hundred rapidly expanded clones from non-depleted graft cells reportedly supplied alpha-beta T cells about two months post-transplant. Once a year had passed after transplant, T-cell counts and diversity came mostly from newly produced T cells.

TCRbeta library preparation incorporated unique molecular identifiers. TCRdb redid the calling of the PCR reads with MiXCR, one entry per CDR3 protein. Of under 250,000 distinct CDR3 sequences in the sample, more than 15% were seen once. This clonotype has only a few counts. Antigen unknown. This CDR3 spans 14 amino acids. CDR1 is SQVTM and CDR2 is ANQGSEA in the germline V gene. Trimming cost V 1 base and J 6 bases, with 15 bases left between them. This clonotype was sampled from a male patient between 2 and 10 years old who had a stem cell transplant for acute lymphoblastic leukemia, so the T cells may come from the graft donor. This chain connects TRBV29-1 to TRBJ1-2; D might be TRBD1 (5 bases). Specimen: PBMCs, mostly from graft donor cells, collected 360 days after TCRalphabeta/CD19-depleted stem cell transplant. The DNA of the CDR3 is TGCAGCGTTGAAGGGGACGCCGTGGAGGATGGCTACACCTTC. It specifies CSVEGDAVEDGYTF.